This is a list of T cell receptor beta chains from one sample in a study of PD-1 blockade in mismatch repair-deficient tumors. Some clones are missing from TCRdb's copy, which holds only in-frame ones; the method was immunoSEQ multiplex PCR. The table shows about 84,000 clones, with 65% to 85% occurring only once. This material consisted of peripheral blood, taken 12 weeks after starting pembrolizumab. Receptors were obtained from an adult with mismatch repair-deficient cancer. Both conserved end residues are part of each CDR3. A D gene is named only where the DNA matches it firmly. Some rows have no size entry. The others give once, few or many, or a class for an expanded clone.

d_gene	v_gene	abundance	j_gene	CDR3aa	CDR3nt
.	TRBV18	.	TRBJ1-2	CASSPDGNYGYTF	TGTGCCAGCTCACCGGACGGTAACTATGGCTACACCTTC
TRBD2	TRBV7-6	.	TRBJ2-7	CASSLTVPGWLAGDKSYEQYF	TGTGCCAGCAGCTTGACCGTCCCGGGGTGGCTAGCGGGAGATAAAAGTTACGAGCAGTACTTC
.	TRBV6-5	.	TRBJ1-1	CASSVTGGEGTEAFF	TGTGCCAGCAGCGTTACGGGGGGGGAGGGTACTGAAGCTTTCTTT
TRBD2	TRBV7-9	few	TRBJ2-3	CASSARLAGIHQDTQYF	TGTGCCAGCAGCGCCCGACTAGCGGGCATCCACCAAGATACGCAGTATTTT
.	TRBV11-3	.	TRBJ1-2	CASSLAEGSYGYTF	TGTGCCAGCAGCTTAGCGGAGGGGTCCTATGGCTACACCTTC
TRBD2	TRBV29-1	.	TRBJ2-2	CSVASGANTGELFF	TGCAGCGTGGCTAGCGGAGCGAACACCGGGGAGCTGTTTTTT
TRBD1	TRBV2	.	TRBJ2-7	CASSEGQDYYEQYF	TGTGCCAGCAGTGAGGGACAGGATTACTACGAGCAGTACTTC
.	TRBV6-5	.	TRBJ1-2	CASSYGARGLEGGYTF	TGTGCCAGCAGTTATGGGGCCCGGGGGTTAGAGGGCGGCTACACCTTC
.	TRBV16	.	TRBJ1-2	CASSQSIRSEANYGYTF	TGTGCCAGCAGCCAATCGATTAGGTCGGAGGCTAACTATGGCTACACCTTC
TRBD2	TRBV5-1	.	TRBJ2-5	CASSSSGLAGVETQYF	TGCGCCAGCAGCTCTTCGGGACTAGCGGGAGTGGAGACCCAGTACTTC
TRBD1	TRBV27	.	TRBJ1-4	CASSRGQGREKLFF	TGTGCCAGCAGCCGAGGACAGGGACGGGAAAAACTGTTTTTT
.	TRBV5-4	few	TRBJ1-1	CASSFDGRNTEAFF	TGTGCCAGCAGCTTTGATGGCCGGAACACTGAAGCTTTCTTT
.	TRBV2	.	TRBJ2-3	CASSEAGGTTDTQYF	TGTGCCAGCAGTGAAGCGGGGGGAACCACAGATACGCAGTATTTT
.	TRBV29-1	.	TRBJ1-3	CSVAWDLGNTIYF	TGCAGCGTTGCATGGGACCTTGGAAACACCATATATTTT
.	TRBV9	.	TRBJ1-3	CASSVGGMPGNTIYF	TGTGCCAGCAGCGTAGGGGGGATGCCTGGAAACACCATATATTTT
.	TRBV7-9	.	TRBJ2-2	CASRTGQASTGELFF	TGTGCCAGCAGAACGGGACAAGCGAGCACCGGGGAGCTGTTTTTT
TRBD2	TRBV2	.	TRBJ2-7	CASSGGTLAGFSYEQYF	TGTGCCAGCAGTGGGGGGACGCTAGCGGGATTTTCCTACGAGCAGTACTTC
TRBD2	TRBV13	.	TRBJ2-1	CASSLGRGYNEQFF	TGTGCCAGCAGCCTCGGGAGGGGCTACAATGAGCAGTTCTTC
.	TRBV19	.	TRBJ1-3	CASSISDRSSGNTIYF	TGTGCCAGTAGTATCTCGGACAGAAGCTCTGGAAACACCATATATTTT
.	TRBV11-2	.	TRBJ2-1	CASSLAPGGNNEQFF	TGTGCCAGCAGCTTAGCCCCAGGGGGGAACAATGAGCAGTTCTTC
.	TRBV7-9	many	TRBJ1-1	CASSLEGIGTEAFF	TGTGCCAGCAGCTTAGAAGGGATCGGCACTGAAGCTTTCTTT
TRBD1	TRBV7-2	once	TRBJ2-2	CASSYGQGDTGELFF	TGTGCCAGCAGTTATGGACAGGGGGACACCGGGGAGCTGTTTTTT
.	TRBV5-6	.	TRBJ1-2	CASTLREGWRGYTF	TGTGCCAGCACCCTCAGGGAGGGGTGGCGGGGCTACACCTTC
.	TRBV28	.	TRBJ2-2	CASRTTRTPGELFF	TGTGCCAGCAGAACGACCCGGACTCCCGGGGAGCTGTTTTTT
.	TRBV5-1	.	TRBJ2-6	CASSSGGTASSGANVLTF	TGCGCCAGCAGCTCCGGCGGGACAGCCTCATCTGGGGCCAACGTCCTGACTTTC
TRBD1	TRBV7-9	.	TRBJ2-7	CASSTPGGRYEQYF	TGTGCCAGCAGCACACCAGGGGGCCGGTACGAGCAGTACTTC
.	TRBV21-1	.	TRBJ2-3	CASSKRPGDRDTQYF	TGTGCCAGCAGCAAACGACCAGGGGATCGAGATACGCAGTATTTT
.	TRBV27	.	TRBJ1-1	CASSPHRDFQNTEAFF	TGTGCCAGCAGTCCACACCGGGACTTCCAGAACACTGAAGCTTTCTTT
TRBD2	TRBV7-3	.	TRBJ2-7	CASSLNAGGRGEQYF	TGTGCCAGCAGCTTAAACGCGGGAGGAAGGGGTGAGCAGTACTTC
TRBD2	TRBV6-1	.	TRBJ2-7	CASSSWTSGSYEQYF	TGTGCCAGCAGTAGTTGGACTAGCGGGAGCTACGAGCAGTACTTC
.	TRBV29-1	.	TRBJ2-3	CSVDSTPRMDTQYF	TGCAGCGTTGATTCCACCCCCCGAATGGATACGCAGTATTTT
TRBD2	TRBV7-8	.	TRBJ2-1	CVSSMAGGGEQFF	TGTGTAAGCAGTATGGCGGGAGGCGGTGAGCAGTTCTTC
.	TRBV4-2	.	TRBJ2-5	CASRPSAARQETQYF	TGTGCCAGCAGACCCTCGGCGGCCCGCCAAGAGACCCAGTACTTC
.	TRBV11-2	.	TRBJ1-1	CASSPLRGLNTEAFF	TGTGCCAGCAGCCCTCTGAGGGGGTTGAACACTGAAGCTTTCTTT
.	TRBV5-4	.	TRBJ2-2	CASSLATTNTGELFF	TGTGCCAGCAGCTTGGCGACAACGAACACCGGGGAGCTGTTTTTT
TRBD1	TRBV19	once	TRBJ1-2	CASRGDRVYGYTF	TGTGCCAGTAGAGGGGACAGGGTCTATGGCTACACCTTC
.	TRBV6-5	few	TRBJ2-1	CASSSQSFEQFF	TGTGCCAGCAGTTCCCAGAGTTTTGAGCAGTTCTTC